The 19 T cell receptor beta chains below come from one sample, sequenced in a study of shared clonotypes between healthy human individuals. Sequenced by immunoSEQ multiplex PCR; TCRdb stores in-frame clones only, minus some. The data contain 2,100,000 or so clones, around 95% of them singletons. Specimen: naive CD4+ T cells sorted from blood. The subset is: CD45RA+ positively selected. The receptors stem from a man between 18 and 35 years old in good health.

The chain uses TRBV7-2 and TRBJ1-4; D is unclear. Trimming stripped 6 bases from V and 8 bases from J, with 13 bases between. The length of the CDR3 is 13 residues. The germline V gene has CDR1 SGHTA and CDR2 FQGNSA. Written as DNA, the CDR3 is TGTGCCAGCAGTACGAGGGTTGGCGAAAAACTGTTTTTT. Amino acid sequence: CASSTRVGEKLFF.

The chain combines TRBV19 with TRBJ2-7; 8 bases map to TRBD1. The CDR3 consists of 15 residues. Trimming removed 5 bases from V and 5 bases from J; junction bases left unmatched: 11. Germline V gene lookup returns CDR1 LNHDA and CDR2 SQIVND (reference sequence). The CDR3 sequence is CASSVDRGRINEQYF. CDR3 DNA sequence: TGTGCCAGTAGTGTTGACAGGGGACGGATCAACGAGCAGTACTTC.

The J gene is TRBJ2-5, the V gene TRBV4-2, with 15 bases that match TRBD2. Germline V gives CDR1 LGHNA, CDR2 YNFKEQ. The V gene end was trimmed by 3 bases and the J gene end by 4 bases; junction bases not matched to a gene: 12. The CDR3 contains 19 residues. This CDR3 reads CASSQAGLAGGLAPETQYF. CDR3 DNA sequence: TGTGCCAGCAGCCAGGCCGGACTAGCGGGGGGGCTGGCTCCAGAGACCCAGTACTTC.

V gene TRBV2 combines with J gene TRBJ2-3; 7 nucleotides align to TRBD2. Germline assignment: CDR1 SNHLY and CDR2 FYNNEI. CDR3 size: 15 residues. Trimming at V came to 5 bases and at J to 0 bases, leaving 5 bases not matched to a gene. CDR3 amino acids: CASSLLAVSTDTQYF. CDR3 sequence (DNA): TGTGCCAGCAGTTTGCTAGCGGTTAGCACAGATACGCAGTATTTT.

About this clone: This sample includes further DNA sequences coding for the same CDR3. This chain links TRBV7-2 with TRBJ1-1, with D unclear. The CDR3 consists of 13 residues. V was pared by 3 bases and J by 1 base, with 6 bases between. Germline V gene data show CDR1 as SGHTA and CDR2 as FQGNSA. The chain's CDR3 is CASSLAPNTEAFF. CDR3 sequence (DNA): TGTGCCAGCAGCTTGGCCCCGAACACTGAAGCTTTCTTT.

A note on this clone: In the same sample, other DNA sequences code for this CDR3. J is TRBJ1-5 and V is TRBV5-1; TRBD1 is a possible D gene (6 bases). The V and J ends lost 4 bases and 4 bases respectively, with 9 bases between them. CDR3 length equals 13 residues. Per germline, CDR1 SGHRS and CDR2 YFSETQ. CDR3 in amino acids: CASSPGANQPQHF. CDR3 nucleotides: TGCGCCAGCAGCCCAGGGGCTAATCAGCCCCAGCATTTT.

The chain is built from TRBV6-1 and TRBJ2-2; TRBD1 agrees at 8 bases. The length of the CDR3 is 17 residues. Germline CDR1 is MNHNS and CDR2 is SASEGT. V lost 3 bases, J lost 7 bases, and 13 bases stayed unmatched. CDR3 sequence: CASSEPRQGRSDGELFF. The CDR3 coding sequence is TGTGCCAGCAGTGAGCCCCGACAGGGGCGGTCAGACGGGGAGCTGTTTTTT.

The gene calls are TRBV5-1 and TRBJ1-3, with a tentative D call TRBD1 (6 bases). This CDR3 has 16 amino acids. Trimming cost V 3 bases and J 2 bases, with 15 bases left between them. CDR1 is SGHRS, CDR2 YFSETQ, per germline. The CDR3 here is CASSSEEWGPGNTIYF. CDR3 bases: TGCGCCAGCAGCTCCGAGGAGTGGGGGCCTGGAAACACCATATATTTT.

The V gene is TRBV28, the J gene TRBJ2-3; 11 nucleotides align to TRBD2. With V trimmed by 3 bases and J by 3 bases, 11 bases remained unmatched. Germline CDR1 MDHEN, CDR2 SYDVKM. The length of the CDR3 is 18 residues. This chain's CDR3 is CASSLMGWRTSGTDTQYF. The CDR3 coding sequence is TGTGCCAGCAGTTTGATGGGCTGGAGGACTAGCGGGACAGATACGCAGTATTTT.

The chain uses TRBV5-1 and TRBJ2-7, with 9 bases that match TRBD1. The CDR3 covers 15 residues. The V gene end was trimmed by 4 bases and the J gene end by 3 bases; junction bases not matched to a gene: 8. The germline V gene has CDR1 SGHRS and CDR2 YFSETQ. CDR3 protein: CASSPQGQGLYEQYF. DNA of the CDR3: TGCGCCAGCAGCCCCCAAGGACAGGGGCTCTACGAGCAGTACTTC.

The genes are TRBV9 and TRBJ2-7; 8 bases fit TRBD2. The germline V gene has CDR1 SGDLS and CDR2 YYNGEE. The CDR3 length is 15 residues. The V segment lost 2 bases and the J segment 2 bases; nucleotides outside the gene matches: 6. Here the CDR3 DNA reads TGTGCCAGCAGCGTCGGACTAGCCCCTGCCTACGAGCAGTACTTC. Its protein product is CASSVGLAPAYEQYF.

The chain links TRBV6-6 to TRBJ2-7, with TRBD2 as a possible D gene (7 bases). The CDR3 has 16 residues. Trimming stripped 4 bases from V and 3 bases from J, with 19 bases between. Germline V gene lookup returns CDR1 MNHNY and CDR2 SVGAGI (reference sequence). In nucleotides, the CDR3 is TGTGCCAGCAGTTGGGGGCCCGGGACTATGTACTACGAGCAGTACTTC. Amino acid sequence: CASSWGPGTMYYEQYF.

J is TRBJ1-1 and V is TRBV9; D not certain. The CDR3 length is 14 residues. V was pared by 4 bases and J by 5 bases, with 15 bases between. Germline V gene sequence: CDR1 SGDLS, CDR2 YYNGEE. Here the CDR3 DNA reads TGTGCCAGCAGCTCTCGTTGGGCGCAGACTGAAGCTTTCTTT. It specifies CASSSRWAQTEAFF.

This chain uses TRBV6-6 with TRBJ1-1; a weak D match, TRBD1 (5 bases). The V end was cut by 5 bases, the J end by 6 bases, with 16 bases between. Looked up from germline, CDR1 is MNHNY and CDR2 is SVGAGI (reference sequence). CDR3 length: 14 residues. The CDR3 region has the DNA TGTGCCAGCAGTGAGCAGCAGGGTATCGCTGAAGCTTTCTTT. This encodes CASSEQQGIAEAFF.

Concerning this clone: The junction and the germline gene differ at one end; a read error may be behind it. The CDR3 sequence is CAISESGQAIYGYTF. In DNA form, the CDR3 reads TGTGCCATCAGCGAGTCTGGACAGGCGATCTATGGCTACACCTTC. The chain links TRBV10-3 to TRBJ1-2, with TRBD1 identical over 7 bases. CDR3 length: 15 amino acids. Per germline, CDR1 ENHRY and CDR2 SYGVKD.

J is TRBJ2-3 and V is TRBV5-4; TRBD1 aligns across 7 bases. The CDR3 is made up of 15 amino acids. The germline V gene encodes CDR1 SGHNT and CDR2 YYREEE (reference sequence). The V gene end was trimmed by 1 base and the J gene end by 0 bases; junction bases not matched to a gene: 2. CDR3 protein: CASSLIGGSTDTQYF. Written as DNA, the CDR3 is TGTGCCAGCAGCTTGATAGGGGGCAGCACAGATACGCAGTATTTT.

Remarks on this clone: Within the sample, other DNA sequences also encode this same CDR3. The V gene is TRBV19, the J gene TRBJ2-3, with 7 positions matching TRBD1. Germline loops: CDR1 LNHDA, CDR2 SQIVND (reference sequence). V was clipped by 3 bases and J by 4 bases; unmatched bases: 4. The CDR3 loop spans 14 amino acids. The CDR3 DNA is TGTGCCAGTAGTATTACAGGGGTGCCAGATACGCAGTATTTT. This sequence encodes CASSITGVPDTQYF.

The gene calls are TRBV19 and TRBJ1-1; weak D call: TRBD1 (5 bases). CDR3 length: 14 residues. Germline V gene sequence: CDR1 LNHDA, CDR2 SQIVND (reference sequence). V lost 5 bases to trimming and J lost 1 base, with 11 bases between them. The CDR3 sequence is CASSQGPANTEAFF. The CDR3 DNA is TGTGCCAGTAGTCAGGGACCAGCGAACACTGAAGCTTTCTTT.

V usage is TRBV28 and J usage is TRBJ2-5, with D possibly being TRBD1 or TRBD2 (5 bases each). V shed 4 bases and J shed 5 bases, with 5 bases lying between them. The CDR3 has 11 amino acids. Germline V gene sequence: CDR1 MDHEN, CDR2 SYDVKM. Here the CDR3 DNA reads TGTGCCAGCAGTTGGGGGGAGACCCAGTACTTC. Translated, it gives CASSWGETQYF.